Described below is a single T cell receptor (beta chain) sequence and its context. No antigen is known for it. Base qualities are missing; no much larger clone stands one base away. The germline V gene (reference sequence) specifies MNHEY as CDR1 and SMNVEV as CDR2. The CDR3 numbers 15 residues from cysteine through phenylalanine. CDR3 DNA is the only sequence kept; it has 45 bases, read in frame from the first base. V and J are truncated by 5 bases and 5 bases respectively, leaving an intervening sequence of 18 bases. Library prep was done by the immunoSEQ multiplex PCR assay. The table comes from immuneACCESS by way of TCRdb, which keeps in-frame sequences with V and J called. Part of the clones is missing from these tables; in studies checked, under half for an unresolved V gene and the rest for unknown reasons. For this sample the table gives 100,000 to 150,000 clones, of which about 90% were detected only once. 2.9% of the sample comes from the top ten.

This sample was included in a study of control samples from healthy donors and cancer patients (dated by TCRdb to 2019 to 2021). The sequence came from a man between 60 and 75 years old in good health. The sequence links TRBV27 to TRBJ1-1, and possibly TRBD1, on 5 matching bases. Sequencing was done on a sample of blood. The nucleotide sequence reads TGTGCCAGCAGTACGGACCCTGGGCAGGGAACTGAAGCTTTCTTT. This gives the protein CASSTDPGQGTEAFF.